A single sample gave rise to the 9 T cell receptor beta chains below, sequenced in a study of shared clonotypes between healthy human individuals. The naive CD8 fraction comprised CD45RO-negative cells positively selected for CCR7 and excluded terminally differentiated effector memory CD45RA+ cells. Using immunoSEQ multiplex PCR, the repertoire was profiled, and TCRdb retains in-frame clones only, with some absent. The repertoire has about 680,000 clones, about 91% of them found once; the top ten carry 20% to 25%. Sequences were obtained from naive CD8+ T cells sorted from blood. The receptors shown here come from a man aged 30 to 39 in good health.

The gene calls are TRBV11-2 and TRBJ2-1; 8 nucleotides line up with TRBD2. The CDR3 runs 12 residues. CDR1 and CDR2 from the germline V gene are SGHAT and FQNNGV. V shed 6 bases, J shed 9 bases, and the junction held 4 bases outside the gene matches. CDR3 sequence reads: CASRSGSVEQFF. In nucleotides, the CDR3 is TGTGCCAGCAGAAGCGGGAGCGTTGAGCAGTTCTTC.

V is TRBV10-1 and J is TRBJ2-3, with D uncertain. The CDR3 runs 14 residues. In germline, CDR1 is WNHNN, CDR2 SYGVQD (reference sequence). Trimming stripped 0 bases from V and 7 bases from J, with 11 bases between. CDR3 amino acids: CASSESTGENTQYF. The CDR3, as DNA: TGCGCCAGCAGTGAGTCGACCGGTGAAAATACGCAGTATTTT.

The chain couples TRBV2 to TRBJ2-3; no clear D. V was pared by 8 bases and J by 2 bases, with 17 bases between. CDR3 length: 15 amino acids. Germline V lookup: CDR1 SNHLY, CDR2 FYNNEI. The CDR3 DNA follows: TGTGCCAGCTTGGACCACACCAAAACCACAGATACGCAGTATTTT. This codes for CASLDHTKTTDTQYF.

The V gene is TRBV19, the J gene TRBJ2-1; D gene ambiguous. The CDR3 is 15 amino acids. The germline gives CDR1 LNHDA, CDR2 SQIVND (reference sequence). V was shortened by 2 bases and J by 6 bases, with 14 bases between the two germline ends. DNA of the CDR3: TGTGCCAGTAGTATATTTGCACTTGCCATCAATGAGCAGTTCTTC. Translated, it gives CASSIFALAINEQFF.

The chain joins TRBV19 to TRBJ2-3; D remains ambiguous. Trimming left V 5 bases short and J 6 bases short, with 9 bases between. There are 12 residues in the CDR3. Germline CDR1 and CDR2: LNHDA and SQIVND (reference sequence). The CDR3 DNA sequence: TGTGCCAGTAGTCGTCTGGCGGATACGCAGTATTTT. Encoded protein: CASSRLADTQYF. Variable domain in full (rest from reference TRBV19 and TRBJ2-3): DGGITQSPKYLFRKEGQNVTLSCEQNLNHDAMYWYRQDPGQGLRLIYYSQIVNDFQKGDIAEGYSVSREKKESFPLTVTSAQKNPTAFYLCASSRLADTQYFGPGTRLTVL.

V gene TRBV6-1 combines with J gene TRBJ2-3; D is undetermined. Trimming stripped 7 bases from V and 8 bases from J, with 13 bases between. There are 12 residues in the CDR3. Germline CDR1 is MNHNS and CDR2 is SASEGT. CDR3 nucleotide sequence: TGTGCCAGCATCTATGGGGTGGGTACGCAGTATTTT. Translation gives CASIYGVGTQYF.

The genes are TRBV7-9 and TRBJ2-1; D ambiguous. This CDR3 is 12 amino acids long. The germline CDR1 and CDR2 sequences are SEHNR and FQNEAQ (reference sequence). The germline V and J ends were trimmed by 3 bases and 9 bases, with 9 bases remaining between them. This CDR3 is CASSLLPLEQFF. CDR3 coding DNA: TGTGCCAGCAGCTTGCTCCCTCTTGAGCAGTTCTTC.

CDR3 sequence: CASSQDQTSGAYEQYF. CDR3 nucleotides: TGCGCCAGCAGCCAAGATCAGACTAGCGGGGCCTACGAGCAGTACTTC. The rearrangement links TRBV4-3 to TRBJ2-7; 11 bases agree with TRBD2. V lost 0 bases to trimming and J lost 2 bases; unmatched junction nucleotides: 3. Germline CDR1 LGHNA, CDR2 YSLEER. The CDR3 runs 16 residues.

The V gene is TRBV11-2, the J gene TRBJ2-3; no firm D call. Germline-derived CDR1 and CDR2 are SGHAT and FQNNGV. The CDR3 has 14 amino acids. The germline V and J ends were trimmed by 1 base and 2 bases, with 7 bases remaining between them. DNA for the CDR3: TGTGCCAGCAGCTTAGGCAGAGACACAGATACGCAGTATTTT. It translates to CASSLGRDTDTQYF.